This TCR beta chain was retrieved from a study of T cells in localized non-small cell lung cancer. Study-wide findings and caveats: Across samples, adjacent lung featured a median roughly 50 of the top 100 tumor clones. The highest T cell clonality was in uninvolved adjacent lung, above tumor.

Trimming stripped 2 bases from V and 2 bases from J, with 8 bases between. The CDR3 runs 14 residues. The germline V gene has CDR1 SGHKS and CDR2 YYEKEE (reference sequence). Sequencing was performed with immunoSEQ multiplex PCR; in TCRdb, only in-frame clones are kept and a portion is missing. The sample shows around 91,000 clones, 80% to 90% of them seen only once. Concerning this clone: Its antigen is not identified.

The sample consisted of peripheral blood, taken before any cancer treatment. This receptor was obtained from a man aged 35 to 69 with stage I squamous cell lung carcinoma. This chain joins TRBV5-5 and TRBJ2-1, with D perhaps given as TRBD1 or TRBD2 (6 bases each). CDR3 in amino acids: CASSLGGPYNEQFF. The CDR3 DNA is TGTGCCAGCAGCTTAGGGGGGCCCTACAATGAGCAGTTCTTC.